The clone carrying this T cell receptor beta chain was seen at least ten times. Its antigen is as yet unknown. Germline CDR1 reads LNHNV; CDR2 reads YYDKDF (reference sequence). V dropped 0 bases and J dropped 8 bases, with 11 bases sitting between them. The CDR3 has 13 amino acids. The data are from a study of early T cells in non-severe SARS-CoV-2 infection. For the study at large: The chains were unpaired, and the sequenced material was bulk RNA from unsorted whole blood.

Study observations and caveats: The study's VDJdb matching favored anti-spike CD8 responses and missed private and CD4 specificities.

The TCR library protocol attached unique molecular identifiers to the individual cDNA molecules. TCRdb processed the 5' RACE reads anew with MiXCR; each CDR3 protein has one entry. Of under 90,000 distinct CDR3 sequences listed, roughly 13% are singletons. The V and J genes are TRBV15 and TRBJ2-7; possible D gene TRBD1, 6 bases. Sequenced sample: whole blood. The TCR was taken from an adult who was a healthcare worker with PCR-confirmed SARS-CoV-2 infection or an uninfected control (not recorded which). The CDR3 reads CATSRERTGKQYF. CDR3 nucleotide sequence: TGTGCCACCAGCAGAGAGCGTACAGGGAAGCAGTACTTC.